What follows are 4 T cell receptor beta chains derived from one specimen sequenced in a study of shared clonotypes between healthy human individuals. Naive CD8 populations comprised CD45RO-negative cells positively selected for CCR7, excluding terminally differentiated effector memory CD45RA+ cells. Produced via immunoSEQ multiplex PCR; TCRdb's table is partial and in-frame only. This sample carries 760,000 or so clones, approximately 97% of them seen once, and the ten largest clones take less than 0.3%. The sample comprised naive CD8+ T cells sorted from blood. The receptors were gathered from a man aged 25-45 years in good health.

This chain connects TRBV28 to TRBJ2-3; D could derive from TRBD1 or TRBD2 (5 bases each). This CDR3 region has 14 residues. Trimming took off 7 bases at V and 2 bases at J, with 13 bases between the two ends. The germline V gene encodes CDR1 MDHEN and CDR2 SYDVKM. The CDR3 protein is CASKPGPNTDTQYF. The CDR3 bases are TGTGCCAGCAAGCCGGGGCCGAACACAGATACGCAGTATTTT. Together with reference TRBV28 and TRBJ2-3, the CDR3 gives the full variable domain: DVKVTQSSRYLVKRTGEKVFLECVQDMDHENMFWYRQDPGLGLRLIYFSYDVKMKEKGDIPEGYSVSREKKERFSLILESASTNQTSMYLCASKPGPNTDTQYFGPGTRLTVL.

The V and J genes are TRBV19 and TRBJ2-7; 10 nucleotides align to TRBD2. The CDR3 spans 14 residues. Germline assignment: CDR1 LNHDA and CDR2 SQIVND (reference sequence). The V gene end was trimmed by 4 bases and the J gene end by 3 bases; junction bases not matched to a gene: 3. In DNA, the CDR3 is TGTGCCAGTAGTAGTAGCGGGAGGAACTACGAGCAGTACTTC. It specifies CASSSSGRNYEQYF.

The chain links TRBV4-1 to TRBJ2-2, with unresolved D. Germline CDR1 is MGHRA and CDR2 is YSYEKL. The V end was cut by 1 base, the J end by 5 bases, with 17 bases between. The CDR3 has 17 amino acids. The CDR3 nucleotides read TGCGCCAGCAGCCAAGCCCCACCGGTCGCCGAAACCGGGGAGCTGTTTTTT. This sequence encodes CASSQAPPVAETGELFF.

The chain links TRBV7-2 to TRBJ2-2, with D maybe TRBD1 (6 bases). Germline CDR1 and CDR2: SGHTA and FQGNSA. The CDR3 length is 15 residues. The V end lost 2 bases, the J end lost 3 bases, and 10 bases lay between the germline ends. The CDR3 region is CASSLYHRDTGELFF. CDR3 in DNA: TGTGCCAGCAGCTTATATCACAGGGACACCGGGGAGCTGTTTTTT.